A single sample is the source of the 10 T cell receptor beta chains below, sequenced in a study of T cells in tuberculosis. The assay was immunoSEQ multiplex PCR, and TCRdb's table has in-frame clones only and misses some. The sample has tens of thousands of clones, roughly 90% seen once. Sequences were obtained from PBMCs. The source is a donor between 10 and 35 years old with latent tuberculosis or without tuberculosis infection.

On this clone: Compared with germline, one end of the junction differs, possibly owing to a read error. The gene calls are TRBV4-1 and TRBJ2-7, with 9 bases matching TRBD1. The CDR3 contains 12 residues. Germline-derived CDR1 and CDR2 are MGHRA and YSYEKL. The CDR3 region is CASSVGRDRVFW. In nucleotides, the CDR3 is TGCGCCAGCAGTGTTGGGCGGGACAGGGTTTTCTGG.

The CDR3 region is CASSSDPGQSPAYEQYF. The CDR3 nucleotides read TGTGCCAGCAGTTCCGACCCGGGACAGAGTCCGGCCTACGAGCAGTACTTC. The genes are TRBV27 and TRBJ2-7; 7 nucleotides agree with TRBD1. Germline V gene lookup returns CDR1 MNHEY and CDR2 SMNVEV (reference sequence). Germline trimming cut 4 bases from V and 2 bases from J; bases unmatched to any gene: 14. The CDR3 length is 17 residues.

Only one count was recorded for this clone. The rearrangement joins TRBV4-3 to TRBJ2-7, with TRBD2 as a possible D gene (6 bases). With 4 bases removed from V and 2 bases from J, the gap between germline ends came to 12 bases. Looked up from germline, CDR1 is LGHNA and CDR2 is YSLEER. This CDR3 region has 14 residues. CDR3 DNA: TGCGCCAGCAGCCCAACCCGCGGGGCCTACGAGCAGTACTTC. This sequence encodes CASSPTRGAYEQYF.

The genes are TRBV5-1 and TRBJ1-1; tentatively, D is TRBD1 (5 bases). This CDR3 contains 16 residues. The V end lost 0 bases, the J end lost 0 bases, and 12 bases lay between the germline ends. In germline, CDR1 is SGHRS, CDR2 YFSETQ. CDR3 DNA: TGCGCCAGCAGCTTGGCGCAGGGCAACATGAACACTGAAGCTTTCTTT. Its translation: CASSLAQGNMNTEAFF.

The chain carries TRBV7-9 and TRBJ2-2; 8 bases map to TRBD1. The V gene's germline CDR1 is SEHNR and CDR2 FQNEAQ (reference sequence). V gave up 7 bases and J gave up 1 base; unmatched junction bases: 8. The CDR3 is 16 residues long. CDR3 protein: CASIKKQGENTGELFF. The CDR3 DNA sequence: TGTGCCAGCATCAAAAAACAGGGGGAGAACACCGGGGAGCTGTTTTTT.

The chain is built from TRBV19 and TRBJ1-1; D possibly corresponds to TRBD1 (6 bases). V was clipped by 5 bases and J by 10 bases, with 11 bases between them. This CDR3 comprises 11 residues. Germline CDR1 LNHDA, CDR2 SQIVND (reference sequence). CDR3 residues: CASSYGTPAFF. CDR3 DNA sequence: TGTGCCAGTAGTTACGGGACACCAGCTTTCTTT.

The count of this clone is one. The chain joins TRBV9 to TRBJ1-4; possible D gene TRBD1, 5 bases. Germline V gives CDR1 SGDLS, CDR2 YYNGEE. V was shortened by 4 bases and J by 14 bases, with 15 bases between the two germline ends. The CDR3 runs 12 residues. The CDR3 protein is CASSKNGQGLFF. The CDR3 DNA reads TGTGCCAGCAGCAAAAACGGACAAGGCCTGTTTTTT.

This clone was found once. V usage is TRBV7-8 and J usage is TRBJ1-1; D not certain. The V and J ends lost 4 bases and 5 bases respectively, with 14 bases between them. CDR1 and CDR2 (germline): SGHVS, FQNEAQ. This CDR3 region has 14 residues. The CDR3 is CASSSSGRGTEAFF. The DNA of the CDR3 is TGTGCCAGCAGCTCCTCGGGTCGGGGTACTGAAGCTTTCTTT.

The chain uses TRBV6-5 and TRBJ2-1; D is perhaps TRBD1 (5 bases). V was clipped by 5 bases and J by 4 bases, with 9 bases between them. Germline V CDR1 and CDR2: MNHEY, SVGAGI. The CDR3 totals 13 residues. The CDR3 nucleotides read TGTGCCAGCAGTCGACAGAGATACAATGAGCAGTTCTTC. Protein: CASSRQRYNEQFF.

CDR3 sequence reads: CASSSRGFGSKETQYF. The DNA of the CDR3 is TGTGCCAGCAGTTCTCGGGGGTTCGGCTCTAAAGAGACCCAGTACTTC. The chain combines TRBV28 with TRBJ2-5; a weak D match, TRBD2 (6 bases). Trimming took 4 bases from V and 3 from J, leaving 18 bases between them. CDR3 length: 16 amino acids. Germline assignment: CDR1 MDHEN and CDR2 SYDVKM.